This T cell receptor beta chain was captured in a study of vaccination and CD4 T cells after COVID-19. Across the whole study: In culture, cells were exposed to overlapping spike peptides from SARS-CoV-2, HCoV-NL63, HCoV-OC43 and HCoV-229E.

A note on this clonotype: Its antigen is unidentified.

Treatment indicated: 10-day PBMC culture with coronavirus spike peptide pools or control peptides (ViraFEST assay). Sequenced with the Oncomine TCR Beta short-read assay was DNA taken from cultured CD4+ T cells. TCRdb reprocessed the PCR reads with MiXCR, giving one entry per CDR3 protein. The sample consists of some 16,000 distinct CDR3 sequences, roughly 45% of them appearing once. The CDR3 runs 14 residues. The V and J ends lost 6 bases and 5 bases, in that order; junction bases with no gene match: 10. CDR1 is MNHNS and CDR2 is SASEGT in the germline V gene. This specimen was CD4+ T cells from blood, cultured in vitro, taken after SARS-CoV-2 vaccination. The rearrangement uses TRBV6-1 and TRBJ2-7; 7 nucleotides align to TRBD1. The sequence came from a human donor who had recovered from COVID-19. The CDR3 reads CASRRQGILDEQYF. The DNA of the CDR3 is TGTGCCAGCAGAAGACAGGGTATACTAGACGAGCAGTACTTC.